Sequencing of this TCR beta chain was carried out in a study of post-analysis software for immune sequencing data. Study-level results: Higher frequency in patients than in controls was seen for about five TRBV segments, with TRBV5-6, TRBV5-1 and TRBV20-1 among them.

Of note for this clonotype: The antigen is undetermined.

The V end lost 6 bases, the J end lost 3 bases, and 5 bases lay between the germline ends. CDR3 size: 11 residues. Germline CDR1 reads SQVTM; CDR2 reads ANQGSEA. Prepared libraries of TCR beta cDNA carried unique molecular identifiers. TCRdb processed the PCR reads anew with MiXCR; each CDR3 protein has one entry. In the table there are roughly 570,000 distinct CDR3 sequences, around 31% of which are singletons. This chain links TRBV29-1 with TRBJ2-2; D call uncertain. This TCR was recovered from a girl aged 2-17 years with multiple sclerosis. Sequencing was done on a sample of blood. The CDR3 sequence: CSVWDTGELFF. The DNA for the CDR3 is TGCAGCGTATGGGACACCGGGGAGCTGTTTTTT.